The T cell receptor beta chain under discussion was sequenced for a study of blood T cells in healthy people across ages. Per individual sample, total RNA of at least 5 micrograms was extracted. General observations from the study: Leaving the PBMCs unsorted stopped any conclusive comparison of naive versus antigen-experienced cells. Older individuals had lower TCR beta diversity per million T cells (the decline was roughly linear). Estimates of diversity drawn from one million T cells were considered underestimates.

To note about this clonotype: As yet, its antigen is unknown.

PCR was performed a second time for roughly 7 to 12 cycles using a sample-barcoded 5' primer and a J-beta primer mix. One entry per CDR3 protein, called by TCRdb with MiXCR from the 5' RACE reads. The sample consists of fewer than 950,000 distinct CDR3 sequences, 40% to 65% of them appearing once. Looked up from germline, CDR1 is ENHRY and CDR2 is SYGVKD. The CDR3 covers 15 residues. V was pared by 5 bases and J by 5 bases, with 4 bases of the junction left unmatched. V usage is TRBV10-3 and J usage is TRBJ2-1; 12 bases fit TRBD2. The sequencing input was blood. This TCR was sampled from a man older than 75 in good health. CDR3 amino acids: CAISSRLAGDNEQFF. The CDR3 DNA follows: TGTGCCATCAGTTCCCGACTAGCGGGAGACAATGAGCAGTTCTTC.